This T cell receptor beta chain is drawn from a study of cytomegalovirus exposure and HLA in healthy donors. Study summary: About 79% of 398 genotyped donors fell in the Caucasian-associated ancestry cluster.

The CDR3 is 16 residues long. Trimming at V came to 3 bases and at J to 4 bases, leaving 6 bases not matched to a gene. The germline V gene encodes CDR1 MRHNA and CDR2 SNTAGT. Amplification used 60 Vbeta primers and 13 Jbeta primers. The method was immunoSEQ multiplex PCR; TCRdb's version includes in-frame clones alone and lacks a portion of them. The table shows under 110,000 clones, with 65% to 90% occurring only once. This clone was recorded a few times. Input material: PBMCs. The chain links TRBV6-4 to TRBJ2-2; 9 bases align to TRBD1. This clonotype was sampled from a man between 45 and 60 years old in good health and CMV-seronegative. The CDR3 loop reads CASSEQGARGTGELFF. Here the CDR3 DNA reads TGTGCCAGCAGTGAACAGGGGGCGCGAGGCACCGGGGAGCTGTTTTTT.